This T cell receptor beta chain derives from a study of T cell repertoires in cytomegalovirus infection (dated by TCRdb to the late 2010s). In the study overall: Alongside well-studied HLA-B-restricted epitopes, the peptide stimulations were aimed at recently identified HLA-C-restricted CMV epitopes, whose presentation resists viral immunomodulation. The HLA type of each donor mattered for the analysis, because public TCR beta signatures pointed to carriage of CMV infection along with the matching HLA type. Beyond this particular receptor, the publication reports: The ex vivo response was dominated by HLA-C-restricted CMV-specific TCR beta clonotypes, which also provided the single most frequent clonotype in two of eight donors. In both this cohort and an independent approximately 370-donor cohort, the cumulative frequency of public TCR beta family members distinguished carriers of CMV infection plus the relevant HLA type.

The label giving this sample's treatment or condition can be read as: in vitro stimulation with specific CMV peptide epitopes to enrich CMV-specific T cells. The germline V gene provides CDR1 LGHNA and CDR2 YSLEER. The CDR3 starts with the cysteine, ends with the phenylalanine, and has 16 residues. The read is trimmed to its CDR3 DNA, 48 bases read in frame from base 1. Ends trimmed: V by 4 bases, J by 3 bases; bases unmatched to a gene: 7. Reads for this sample came from an Illumina HiSeq 1500. TCRdb reprocessed the public reads (quality trimming at Q25 with fastp, clone calling with MiXCR) and kept in-frame beta chains. CDR3 protein duplicates are merged, each entry listing the most common genes and DNA. In this sample the table shows 100,000 to 150,000 distinct CDR3 sequences, 25% to 35% of which occur a single time. The biggest ten clones account for about 54% of the sample. As concerns this clonotype: The target of this receptor is not known. No base-level quality is on record; no much larger clone is a single base apart.

The specimen was CD8+ T cells from cultured PBMCs, collected from culture after CMV antigen stimulation. The clonotype comes from a human donor in good health (CMV status not recorded). Some clones in this sample may be carry-over from other donors' samples. The V and J segments used are TRBV4-3 and TRBJ2-1; 9 central bases correspond to TRBD2. The nucleotide sequence is TGCGCCAGCAGCCTGCAGGGACTAGCAGACTACAATGAGCAGTTCTTC. It specifies CASSLQGLADYNEQFF.